Below, 2 T cell receptor beta chains from the same sample are listed, as sequenced in a study of blood T cell repertoires in COVID-19. The table came from immunoSEQ multiplex PCR; TCRdb's copy has only in-frame clones and leaves some out. The table has 97,000 or so clones, approximately 82% seen once. The sequencing input was peripheral blood. The source of these receptors is a man in his sixties with active or convalescent COVID-19.

This clone is a singleton in its sample. V is TRBV19 and J is TRBJ1-5; 7 nucleotides align to TRBD1. V lost 5 bases, J lost 2 bases, and 6 bases stayed unmatched. The CDR3 length is 15 residues. From germline, CDR1 is LNHDA and CDR2 SQIVND (reference sequence). The CDR3, as DNA: TGTGCCAGTAGTGTTTACGGGACAGGCAATCAGCCCCAGCATTTT. As protein: CASSVYGTGNQPQHF.

This clone was counted only a few times. V gene TRBV4-1 combines with J gene TRBJ1-3, with D tentatively TRBD1 (5 bases). V was clipped by 3 bases and J by 0 bases, with 12 bases between them. The CDR3 totals 16 residues. Germline loops: CDR1 MGHRA, CDR2 YSYEKL. The CDR3 is CASSQGRGYSGNTIYF. The DNA of the CDR3 is TGCGCCAGCAGCCAGGGACGGGGGTACTCTGGAAACACCATATATTTT.